The 31 T cell receptor beta chains given below trace back to one sample, sequenced in a study of blood T cell repertoires in COVID-19. The protocol was immunoSEQ multiplex PCR, while the TCRdb copy is restricted to in-frame clones and leaves out a portion. The sample contains about 310,000 clones, roughly 84% of which appear only once. The specimen was peripheral blood. All receptors come from a man in his fifties or sixties with active or convalescent COVID-19.

The V call is TRBV27, the J call TRBJ1-6; D is unresolved. Germline CDR1 and CDR2: MNHEY and SMNVEV (reference sequence). With 4 bases removed from V and 0 bases from J, the gap between germline ends came to 4 bases. The CDR3 runs to 14 residues. The CDR3 DNA sequence: TGTGCCAGCAGTTCGCGCTCCTATAATTCACCCCTCCACTTT. Its translation: CASSSRSYNSPLHF.

The chain combines TRBV9 with TRBJ2-7; the match to TRBD1 covers 10 bases. This CDR3 is 15 amino acids long. Germline CDR1 and CDR2: SGDLS and YYNGEE. The V and J ends lost 4 bases and 3 bases, in that order; junction bases with no gene match: 7. The CDR3 sequence: CASSPMGQGSYEQYF. The CDR3 DNA reads as TGTGCCAGCAGCCCCATGGGACAGGGGAGCTACGAGCAGTACTTC.

The chain is built from TRBV5-1 and TRBJ2-5, with D possibly TRBD2 on 6 matching bases. CDR1 and CDR2 (germline): SGHRS, YFSETQ. The CDR3 is 14 residues long. V was trimmed by 2 bases and J by 5 bases, leaving 13 bases between them. The CDR3 here is CASSLGGVAETQYF. CDR3 in DNA: TGCGCCAGCAGCTTAGGAGGGGTGGCGGAGACCCAGTACTTC. The entire variable domain, with the rest obtained from reference TRBV5-1 and TRBJ2-5, is as follows: KAGVTQTPRYLIKTRGQQVTLSCSPISGHRSVSWYQQTPGQGLQFLFEYFSETQRNKGNFPGRFSGRQFSNSRSEMNVSTLELGDSALYLCASSLGGVAETQYFGPGTRLLVL.

This clone was seen only once. V gene TRBV2 combines with J gene TRBJ2-1; D might be TRBD2 (5 bases). With 3 bases removed from V and 4 bases from J, the gap between germline ends came to 10 bases. Per the germline V gene, CDR1 is SNHLY and CDR2 is FYNNEI. The CDR3 covers 14 residues. The CDR3 reads CASSELALYNEQFF. In nucleotides, the CDR3 is TGTGCCAGCAGTGAGCTAGCACTATACAATGAGCAGTTCTTC.

The genes are TRBV5-1 and TRBJ1-6; D not certain. The ends were cut back, 0 bases at V and 0 bases at J, with 7 bases in the middle. The germline CDR1 and CDR2 sequences are SGHRS and YFSETQ. The CDR3 length is 16 residues. CDR3 protein: CASSLDSLSYNSPLHF. In nucleotides, the CDR3 is TGCGCCAGCAGCTTGGACAGTCTCTCCTATAATTCACCCCTCCACTTT. The whole variable domain, remainder taken from reference TRBV5-1 and TRBJ1-6, is KAGVTQTPRYLIKTRGQQVTLSCSPISGHRSVSWYQQTPGQGLQFLFEYFSETQRNKGNFPGRFSGRQFSNSRSEMNVSTLELGDSALYLCASSLDSLSYNSPLHFGNGTRLTVT.

The J gene is TRBJ2-1, the V gene TRBV5-1, with D uncertain. Germline CDR1 SGHRS, CDR2 YFSETQ. Trimming removed 5 bases from V and 0 bases from J, with 12 bases in between. The CDR3 is 15 residues long. For the CDR3, the DNA is TGCGCCAGCAGGGTTTGGGCCCTCTCCTACAATGAGCAGTTCTTC. Encoded protein: CASRVWALSYNEQFF.

This chain joins TRBV6-2 or TRBV6-3 and TRBJ1-1, with 7 bases lining up with TRBD1. The trim removed 5 bases at V and 3 bases at J, leaving 9 bases unmatched. CDR1 is MNHEY and CDR2 is SVGEGT in the germline V gene. The CDR3 runs to 15 residues. CDR3 bases: TGTGCCAGCAGTACAGACAGGGAAGAGTACACTGAAGCTTTCTTT. Protein: CASSTDREEYTEAFF.

The chain links TRBV28 to TRBJ1-2, with D uncertain. The CDR3 totals 14 residues. V lost 8 bases, J lost 5 bases, and 18 bases lay in between. Germline CDR1 reads MDHEN; CDR2 reads SYDVKM. The DNA of the CDR3 is TGTGCCAGCGAGCCGACTGATCGTTTTTATGGCTACACCTTC. Translation gives CASEPTDRFYGYTF.

The chain recombines TRBV24-1 with TRBJ1-6; D unresolved. Germline-derived CDR1 and CDR2 are KGHDR and SFDVKD. The CDR3 covers 13 residues. V lost 4 bases to trimming and J lost 7 bases, with 7 bases between them. This CDR3 is CATSESLNSPLHF. The DNA for the CDR3 is TGTGCCACCAGTGAGAGCCTAAATTCACCCCTCCACTTT.

V is TRBV10-3 and J is TRBJ2-2; 8 positions agree with TRBD1. Germline V gene sequence: CDR1 ENHRY, CDR2 SYGVKD. Unmatched junction bases numbered 9, after V lost 0 bases and J lost 0 bases. This CDR3 has 19 amino acids. CDR3 loop: CAISESIGTGLANTGELFF. The CDR3 DNA is TGTGCCATCAGTGAGTCCATCGGGACAGGCCTAGCGAACACCGGGGAGCTGTTTTTT.

This clone showed up just once. Other DNA sequences from this sample encode an identical CDR3 as well. V and J are TRBV7-3 and TRBJ2-1, with D possibly being TRBD2 (6 bases). CDR1 is SGHTA, CDR2 FQGTGA, per germline. The germline V and J ends were trimmed by 1 base and 2 bases, with 6 bases remaining between them. This CDR3 region has 14 residues. The CDR3 DNA reads as TGTGCCAGCAGCTTAAGCGGGACCTACAATGAGCAGTTCTTC. Protein product: CASSLSGTYNEQFF.

V is TRBV20-1 and J is TRBJ1-1; no clear D gene. Trimming took 3 bases from V and 5 from J, leaving 19 bases between them. The CDR3 loop spans 15 amino acids. Germline CDR1 and CDR2: DFQATT and SNEGSKA (reference sequence). The CDR3 DNA reads TGCAGTGCTAGTTCCGCCCGGCTTGGGAGGACTGAAGCTTTCTTT. This sequence encodes CSASSARLGRTEAFF.

The chain has TRBV7-2 and TRBJ2-2; 8 nucleotides match TRBD2. The CDR3 is 15 residues long. Germline CDR1 is SGHTA and CDR2 is FQGNSA. V trimming: 5 bases; J trimming: 7 bases; junction bases outside the gene matches: 9. The CDR3 DNA reads as TGTGCCAGCAGCAATCAGCGGGGGCCCATCGGGGAGCTGTTTTTT. It yields the protein CASSNQRGPIGELFF. Using reference TRBV7-2 and TRBJ2-2 for the parts outside the CDR3, the full variable domain is GAGVSQSPSNKVTEKGKDVELRCDPISGHTALYWYRQSLGQGLEFLIYFQGNSAPDKSGLPSDRFSAERTGGSVSTLTIQRTQQEDSAVYLCASSNQRGPIGELFFGEGSRLTVL.

CDR3 in DNA: TGTGCCAGCAGCTTAGAGCTAGCGGGCTACAATGAGCAGTTCTTC. Its protein product is CASSLELAGYNEQFF. This chain uses TRBV11-2 with TRBJ2-1; 8 bases agree with TRBD2. J lost 3 bases, V lost 0 bases, and 1 base had no gene match. Looked up from germline, CDR1 is SGHAT and CDR2 is FQNNGV. This CDR3 is 15 amino acids long.

The rearrangement joins TRBV19 to TRBJ2-6; a weak D match, TRBD1 (6 bases). V lost 6 bases and J 0 bases, leaving 15 bases between the germline ends. This CDR3 has 17 residues. Looked up from germline, CDR1 is LNHDA and CDR2 is SQIVND (reference sequence). The CDR3, as DNA: TGTGCCAGTAGGATCCGGGACACCAGCTCTGGGGCCAACGTCCTGACTTTC. It translates to CASRIRDTSSGANVLTF.

The chain combines TRBV5-1 with TRBJ1-1; the D gene is possibly TRBD1 (6 bases). The CDR3 consists of 14 residues. V shed 1 base and J shed 1 base, with 8 bases lying between them. Germline assignment: CDR1 SGHRS and CDR2 YFSETQ. DNA of the CDR3: TGCGCCAGCAGCTTGACAGGGCAGAACACTGAAGCTTTCTTT. It is translated as CASSLTGQNTEAFF.

The chain has TRBV5-1 and TRBJ2-7; 8 bases agree with TRBD2. The CDR3 length is 15 residues. V shed 2 bases and J 3 bases; nucleotides not matched to a gene: 7. The germline V gene encodes CDR1 SGHRS and CDR2 YFSETQ. CDR3 loop: CASSFRAGEYYEQYF. CDR3 DNA: TGCGCCAGCAGCTTCCGAGCGGGAGAGTACTACGAGCAGTACTTC.

The chain joins TRBV28 to TRBJ1-1; 10 positions agree with TRBD1. The CDR3 is made up of 16 amino acids. V dropped 3 bases and J dropped 4; count of bases not matched to a gene: 8. Germline CDR1 reads MDHEN; CDR2 reads SYDVKM. CDR3 residues: CASSFSGQGGGTEAFF. The CDR3 coding sequence is TGTGCCAGCAGTTTTTCAGGACAGGGGGGTGGCACTGAAGCTTTCTTT.

The rearrangement joins TRBV3-1 (or the pseudogene TRBV3-2) to TRBJ1-1; no clear D gene. CDR1 and CDR2 from the germline V gene are LGHDT and YNNKEL (reference sequence). V lost 1 base to trimming and J lost 5 bases, with 11 bases between them. The CDR3 sequence is 14 residues long. Written as DNA, the CDR3 is TGTGCCAGCAGCCAAGGTAGCCGGCGAACTGAAGCTTTCTTT. Amino acids: CASSQGSRRTEAFF.

This clone occurred a few times. This sequence joins TRBV2 and TRBJ1-5; tentatively, D is TRBD1 (5 bases). The CDR3 has 13 residues. V shed 1 base and J shed 7 bases, with 8 bases lying between them. Germline-derived CDR1 and CDR2 are SNHLY and FYNNEI. The chain's CDR3 is CASSEERGQPQHF. DNA of the CDR3: TGTGCCAGCAGTGAAGAAAGGGGCCAGCCCCAGCATTTT.

As DNA, the CDR3 is TGCAGCGTTGCGTCTAGCGGGGCCACAGATACGCAGTATTTT. Its translation is CSVASSGATDTQYF. The chain employs TRBV29-1 and TRBJ2-3; 9 bases are shared with TRBD2. The length of the CDR3 is 14 residues. With V trimmed by 4 bases and J by 2 bases, 4 bases remained unmatched. Germline CDR1 and CDR2: SQVTM and ANQGSEA.

The chain carries TRBV30 and TRBJ1-1; no clear D gene. V lost 2 bases to trimming and J lost 7 bases, with 17 bases between them. CDR1 and CDR2 (germline): GTSNPN, SVGIG (reference sequence). The CDR3 has 14 residues. CDR3 residues: CAWSLGTRGGEAFF. Here the CDR3 DNA reads TGTGCCTGGAGTTTAGGCACAAGAGGAGGTGAAGCTTTCTTT.

The count of this clone is one. V usage is TRBV10-3 and J usage is TRBJ2-5, with D tentatively TRBD1 (6 bases). The CDR3 has 13 residues. The V end lost 4 bases, the J end lost 5 bases, and 11 bases lay between the germline ends. CDR1 is ENHRY and CDR2 is SYGVKD in the germline V gene. The CDR3 bases are TGTGCCATCAGTGTGAGACAGGATGAGACCCAGTACTTC. Its translation is CAISVRQDETQYF.

This clone was counted a single time. This sequence joins TRBV29-1 and TRBJ2-7; 8 bases are a match to TRBD2. The CDR3 extends over 13 amino acids. The V gene's germline CDR1 is SQVTM and CDR2 ANQGSEA. After removal of 7 bases from V and 6 bases from J, the junction contained 11 bases not matched to a gene. The CDR3 spells CSGARGGRGEQYF. The CDR3 region has the DNA TGCAGCGGGGCCCGGGGGGGGCGCGGCGAGCAGTACTTC.

As to this clone: In the same sample, other DNA sequences code for this CDR3. J is TRBJ2-7 and V is TRBV7-8; D call uncertain. Germline CDR1 reads SGHVS; CDR2 reads FQNEAQ. The CDR3 runs 12 residues. V shed 5 bases and J shed 4 bases, with 9 bases lying between them. CDR3 in DNA: TGTGCCAGCAGCCCCCCGGGTTACGAGCAGTACTTC. Its translation is CASSPPGYEQYF.

The rearrangement links TRBV7-9 to TRBJ1-3, with 7 bases matching TRBD1. CDR1 and CDR2 (germline): SEHNR, FQNEAQ (reference sequence). Trimming at V came to 5 bases and at J to 11 bases, leaving 9 bases not matched to a gene. CDR3 size: 13 residues. As DNA, the CDR3 is TGTGCCAGCAGCGCACGACAGGGAACGGCCATATATTTT. Amino acids: CASSARQGTAIYF.

The J gene is TRBJ1-5, the V gene TRBV6-2 or TRBV6-3; the match to TRBD1 covers 9 bases. V lost 6 bases and J lost 1; bases outside the gene matches: 4. CDR3 length equals 15 residues. Per the germline V gene, CDR1 is MNHEY and CDR2 is SVGEGT. CDR3 loop: CASSSTGGSNQPQHF. DNA of the CDR3: TGTGCCAGCAGCTCGACAGGGGGGAGCAATCAGCCCCAGCATTTT.

V is TRBV20-1 and J is TRBJ1-5; no firm D call. Trimming left V 8 bases short and J 11 bases short, with 16 bases between. The germline V gene has CDR1 DFQATT and CDR2 SNEGSKA (reference sequence). The CDR3 is made up of 11 amino acids. The CDR3 spells CSPHTVRAQHF. The CDR3 coding sequence is TGCAGTCCGCACACTGTACGGGCCCAGCATTTT.

V gene TRBV30 combines with J gene TRBJ1-1; 11 bases align to TRBD1. The germline V gene encodes CDR1 GTSNPN and CDR2 SVGIG (reference sequence). CDR3 size: 13 residues. The V segment lost 8 bases and the J segment 3 bases; nucleotides outside the gene matches: 5. The CDR3 DNA reads as TGTGCCAATAGGGGACAGGGGGACACTGAAGCTTTCTTT. Translating it yields CANRGQGDTEAFF.

The J gene is TRBJ2-5, the V gene TRBV6-5, with a possible D match to TRBD2 (7 bases). From germline, CDR1 is MNHEY and CDR2 SVGAGI. This CDR3 is 15 amino acids long. Trimming shortened V by 2 bases and J by 0 bases, and 10 bases separated the two germline ends. CDR3 in amino acids: CASSYRGGYQETQYF. The CDR3 coding sequence is TGTGCCAGCAGTTACAGGGGGGGGTACCAAGAGACCCAGTACTTC.

This chain links TRBV6-6 with TRBJ2-5, with TRBD2 matching over 9 bases. The germline V gene has CDR1 MNHNY and CDR2 SVGAGI (reference sequence). The CDR3 consists of 13 residues. Losses at the gene ends were 8 bases for V and 5 bases for J; bases not matched to a gene: 6. In nucleotides, the CDR3 is TGTGCCAGCGAGCGGGGGGCCGGTGAGACCCAGTACTTC. Translating gives CASERGAGETQYF.